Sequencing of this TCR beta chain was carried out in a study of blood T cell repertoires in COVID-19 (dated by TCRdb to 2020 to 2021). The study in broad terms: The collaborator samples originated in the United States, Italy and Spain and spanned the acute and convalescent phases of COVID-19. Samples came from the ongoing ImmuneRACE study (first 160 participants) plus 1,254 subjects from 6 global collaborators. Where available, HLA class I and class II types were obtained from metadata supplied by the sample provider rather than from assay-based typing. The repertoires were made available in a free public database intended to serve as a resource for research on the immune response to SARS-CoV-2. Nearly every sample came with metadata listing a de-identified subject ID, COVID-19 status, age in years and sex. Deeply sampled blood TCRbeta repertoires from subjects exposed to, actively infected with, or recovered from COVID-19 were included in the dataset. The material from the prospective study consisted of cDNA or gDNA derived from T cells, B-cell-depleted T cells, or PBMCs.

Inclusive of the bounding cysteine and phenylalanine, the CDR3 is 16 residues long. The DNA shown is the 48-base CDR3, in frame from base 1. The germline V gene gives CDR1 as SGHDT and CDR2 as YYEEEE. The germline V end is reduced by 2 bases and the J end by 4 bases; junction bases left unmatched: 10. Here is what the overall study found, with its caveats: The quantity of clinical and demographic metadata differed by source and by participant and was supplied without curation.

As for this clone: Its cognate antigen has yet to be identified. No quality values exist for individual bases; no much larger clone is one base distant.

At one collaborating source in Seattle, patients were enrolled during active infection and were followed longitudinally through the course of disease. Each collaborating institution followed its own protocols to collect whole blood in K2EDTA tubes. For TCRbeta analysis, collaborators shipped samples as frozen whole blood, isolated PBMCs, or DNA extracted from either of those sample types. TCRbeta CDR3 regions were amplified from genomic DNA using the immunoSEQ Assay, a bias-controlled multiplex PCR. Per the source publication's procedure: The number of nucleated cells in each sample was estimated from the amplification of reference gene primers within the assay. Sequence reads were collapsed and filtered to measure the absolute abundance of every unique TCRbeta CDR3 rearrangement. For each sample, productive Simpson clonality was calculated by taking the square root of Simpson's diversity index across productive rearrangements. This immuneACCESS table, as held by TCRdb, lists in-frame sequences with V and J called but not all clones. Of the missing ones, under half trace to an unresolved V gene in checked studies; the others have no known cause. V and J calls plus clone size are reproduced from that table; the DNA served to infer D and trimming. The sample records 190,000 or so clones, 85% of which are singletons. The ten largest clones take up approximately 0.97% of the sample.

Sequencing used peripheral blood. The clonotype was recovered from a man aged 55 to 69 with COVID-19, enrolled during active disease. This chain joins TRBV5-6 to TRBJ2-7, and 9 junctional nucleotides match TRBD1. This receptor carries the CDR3 CASSLKPGQGWYEQYF. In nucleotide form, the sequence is TGTGCCAGCAGCTTAAAGCCGGGACAGGGTTGGTACGAGCAGTACTTC. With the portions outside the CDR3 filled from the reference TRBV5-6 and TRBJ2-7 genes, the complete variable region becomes DAGVTQSPTHLIKTRGQQVTLRCSPKSGHDTVSWYQQALGQGPQFIFQYYEEEERQRGNFPDRFSGHQFPNYSSELNVNALLLGDSALYLCASSLKPGQGWYEQYFGPGTRLTVT.